These 26 T cell receptor beta chains originate from one sample sequenced in a study of breast tumors, draining lymph nodes, adjacent tissues. MiXCR, applied by TCRdb to the multiplex PCR reads, yields one record per CDR3 protein. Here the sample spans about 150,000 distinct CDR3 sequences, roughly 33% being singletons. The lymph nodes were axillary draining lymph nodes from breast cancer patients. The sample taken for sequencing was axillary lymph node tissue. The receptors come from a female donor with breast cancer. Some clones in this sample may be carry-over from other donors' samples.

This clonotype was seen at least ten times. A much larger clone lies a single base off, so this may be a read error. The chain combines TRBV5-6 with TRBJ2-7; the D gene is possibly TRBD1 (6 bases). V was clipped by 5 bases and J by 1 base, with 13 bases between them. This CDR3 contains 14 residues. CDR1 SGHDT and CDR2 YYEEEE come from the germline V gene. The CDR3 bases are TGTGCCAGCAGGGCTAGGACAGCGTCCTACGAGCAGTACGTC. Its translation: CASRARTASYEQYV.

This rearrangement joins TRBV7-9 to TRBJ2-3, with 11 bases fitting TRBD1. J gave up 13 bases and V 0 bases, and 6 bases lay outside the gene matches. Germline-derived CDR1 and CDR2 are SEHNR and FQNEAQ (reference sequence). This CDR3 has 14 amino acids. DNA of the CDR3: TGTGCCAGCAGCTTAGCCCAGGGGACAGGGGGGGAGTATTTT. This sequence encodes CASSLAQGTGGEYF.

In its sample, this clonotype was seen many times. The chain is built from TRBV9 and TRBJ1-3; D perhaps matches TRBD1 (6 bases). CDR1 is SGDLS and CDR2 is YYNGEE in the germline V gene. The V and J ends lost 4 bases and 2 bases respectively, with 10 bases between them. The CDR3 loop spans 14 amino acids. CDR3 protein: CASSLGGPGNTIYF. The CDR3 DNA reads as TGTGCCAGCAGCCTAGGGGGGCCTGGAAACACCATATATTTT.

This clonotype was seen a few times. This may come from a read error, since a much larger clone is one base off. V is TRBV20-1 and J is TRBJ2-7; D assignment may be TRBD1 or TRBD2 (5 bases each). The CDR3 consists of 14 residues. Looked up from germline, CDR1 is DFQATT and CDR2 is SNEGSKA (reference sequence). The V and J ends lost 2 bases and 6 bases respectively, with 17 bases between them. The CDR3 here is CSARIWDRGSEQYF. The DNA of the CDR3 is TGCAGTGCTAGAATATGGGACCGAGGCTCCGAGCAGTACTTC.

Details on this clonotype: A much larger clone differs from this one at a single base, so this may be a read error. This is likely a read error, given that the CDR3 carries no conserved phenylalanine or tryptophan at its end. V is TRBV28 and J is TRBJ2-2; TRBD2 agrees at 12 bases. V gave up 4 bases and J gave up 1 base; unmatched junction bases: 1. Germline V CDR1 and CDR2: MDHEN, SYDVKM. This CDR3 is built from 16 residues. As DNA, the CDR3 is TGTGCCAGCAGTTCGGGACTAGCGGGGAACACCGGGGAGCTGTTTTCT. This encodes CASSSGLAGNTGELFS.

This clonotype has a count of ten or more. The rearrangement links TRBV5-1 to TRBJ2-3, with D hard to call. V lost 5 bases to trimming and J lost 1 base, with 8 bases between them. The germline V gene has CDR1 SGHRS and CDR2 YFSETQ. This CDR3 is built from 13 residues. CDR3 sequence reads: CASRVVGTDTQYF. CDR3 nucleotide sequence: TGCGCCAGCAGGGTGGTTGGCACAGATACGCAGTATTTT.

This clonotype was found a few times. Possible read error: a much larger clone is one base away. The CDR3 reads CASSQAVGQGNQPQHF. The DNA of the CDR3 is TGTGCCAGCAGTCAAGCGGTGGGACAGGGGAATCAGCCCCAGCATTTT. This sequence joins TRBV6-1 and TRBJ1-5; 10 bases match TRBD1. The CDR3 has 16 amino acids. Germline V lookup: CDR1 MNHNS, CDR2 SASEGT.

This clonotype occurred many times. The chain links TRBV2 to TRBJ2-3, with 11 bases that match TRBD2. The CDR3 is 14 amino acids. From germline, CDR1 is SNHLY and CDR2 FYNNEI. Germline trimming cut 6 bases from V and 6 bases from J; bases unmatched to any gene: 5. CDR3 sequence reads: CASRATSGVDTQYF. The CDR3 nucleotides are TGTGCCAGCAGAGCGACTAGCGGGGTTGATACGCAGTATTTT.

This clonotype was counted ten times or more. The chain carries TRBV19 and TRBJ1-6; unclear D gene. V gave up 5 bases and J gave up 8 bases, with 16 bases separating them. Germline V gives CDR1 LNHDA, CDR2 SQIVND (reference sequence). This CDR3 comprises 15 residues. Here the CDR3 reads CASSLISDRDSPLHF. CDR3 coding DNA: TGTGCCAGTAGTTTGATATCCGACCGGGATTCACCCCTCCACTTT.

This clonotype came up many times. The chain recombines TRBV7-9 with TRBJ2-3, with D maybe TRBD2 (5 bases). This CDR3 is 15 amino acids long. V was shortened by 1 base and J by 2 bases, with 10 bases between the two germline ends. Per germline, CDR1 SEHNR and CDR2 FQNEAQ (reference sequence). The CDR3 loop reads CASSLDGGLTDTQYF. The CDR3 coding sequence is TGTGCCAGCAGCTTAGACGGCGGGCTCACAGATACGCAGTATTTT.

This clonotype was picked up a small number of times. A clone one base away is much larger, so this may be a read error. This rearrangement joins TRBV11-2 to TRBJ2-1; D is perhaps TRBD2 (7 bases). The CDR3 contains 14 residues. Trimming shortened V by 5 bases and J by 9 bases, and 17 bases separated the two germline ends. CDR1 SGHAT and CDR2 FQNNGV come from the germline V gene. The CDR3 loop is CASSRTGGTPEQFF. As DNA, the CDR3 is TGTGCCAGCAGCCGCACGGGGGGCACCCCTGAGCAGTTCTTC.

This clonotype has a count of ten or more. The J gene is TRBJ2-2, the V gene TRBV14, with D unclear. The CDR3 spans 14 residues. Trimming stripped 5 bases from V and 2 bases from J, with 9 bases between. CDR1 and CDR2 (germline): SGHDN, FVKESK. CDR3 residues: CASSIGVNTGELFF. The DNA of the CDR3 is TGTGCCAGCAGCATTGGGGTAAACACCGGGGAGCTGTTTTTT.

At least ten counts were recorded for this clonotype. The CDR3 protein is CASSLGAPTSNYGYTF. CDR3 DNA: TGTGCCAGCAGCTTAGGGGCCCCAACATCTAACTATGGCTACACCTTC. The chain uses TRBV7-2 and TRBJ1-2, with D unclear. Per germline, CDR1 SGHTA and CDR2 FQGNSA. The CDR3 extends over 16 amino acids. V shed 1 base and J shed 0 bases, with 12 bases lying between them.

This clonotype was detected ten times or more. The rearrangement links TRBV30 to TRBJ2-2; no reliable D call. With 2 bases removed from V and 5 bases from J, the gap between germline ends came to 6 bases. Germline V gives CDR1 GTSNPN, CDR2 SVGIG (reference sequence). This CDR3 region has 12 residues. CDR3 loop: CAWSLETGELFF. In nucleotides, the CDR3 is TGTGCCTGGAGTTTGGAGACCGGGGAGCTGTTTTTT.

This clonotype was observed at least ten times. This chain links TRBV5-1 with TRBJ2-3, with TRBD2 matching over 9 bases. The V gene's germline CDR1 is SGHRS and CDR2 YFSETQ. The ends lost 0 bases at V and 6 bases at J; junction bases unmatched: 5. This CDR3 contains 15 residues. CDR3 sequence (DNA): TGCGCCAGCAGCTTGGCGCGGGGGGGCCCGGATACGCAGTATTTT. Translation: CASSLARGGPDTQYF.

J is TRBJ1-1 and V is TRBV19, with a weak D call TRBD1 (5 bases). This CDR3 is built from 16 residues. The V gene lost 11 bases and the J gene lost 0 bases, with 22 bases spanning the gap. CDR1 LNHDA and CDR2 SQIVND come from the germline V gene (reference sequence). CDR3 sequence: CAARGATEALNTEAFF. CDR3 nucleotides: TGTGCCGCCCGCGGGGCTACCGAAGCTTTGAACACTGAAGCTTTCTTT.

There are many counts of this clonotype. This could be a read error, since a much larger clone is one nucleotide away. The genes are TRBV7-2 and TRBJ2-3; D is unclear. Trimming cost V 5 bases and J 0 bases, with 9 bases left between them. Germline values: CDR1 SGHTA, CDR2 FQGNSA. The CDR3 loop spans 14 amino acids. The DNA of the CDR3 is TGTGCCAGCAGCCCGGCTAGTAGCACAGATACGCAGTATTTT. This translates into CASSPASSTDTQYF. The full variable domain, its missing parts supplied by reference TRBV7-2 and TRBJ2-3, is GAGVSQSPSNKVTEKGKDVELRCDPISGHTALYWYRQSLGQGLEFLIYFQGNSAPDKSGLPSDRFSAERTGGSVSTLTIQRTQQEDSAVYLCASSPASSTDTQYFGPGTRLTVL.

V is TRBV29-1 and J is TRBJ1-3; possibly TRBD1 for D (5 bases). Germline CDR1 SQVTM, CDR2 ANQGSEA. The CDR3 spans 14 residues. Deletions cut 4 bases from V and 9 bases from J, with 19 bases between. The CDR3 loop reads CSVAGELDRSTIYF. CDR3 in DNA: TGCAGCGTTGCGGGGGAACTGGATCGGAGCACCATATATTTT.

This clonotype has a count of ten or more. J is TRBJ2-3 and V is TRBV20-1; the D call may be TRBD1 or TRBD2 (5 bases each). This CDR3 is 15 amino acids long. The V gene's germline CDR1 is DFQATT and CDR2 SNEGSKA (reference sequence). V dropped 6 bases and J dropped 2 bases, with 18 bases sitting between them. The CDR3 protein is CSAPTGLGDTDTQYF. The CDR3 region has the DNA TGCAGTGCACCAACAGGACTTGGGGACACAGATACGCAGTATTTT.

To note about this clonotype: The junction differs from germline at one of its ends, possibly a read error. This chain uses TRBV12-3 or TRBV12-4 with TRBJ2-1; tentatively, D is TRBD2 (5 bases). There are 16 residues in the CDR3. CDR3 in amino acids: CACSFQRTSSYNEQFF. CDR3 DNA: TGTGCCTGCAGTTTCCAGAGAACTAGCTCCTACAATGAGCAGTTCTTC.

This clonotype was detected many times. This chain uses TRBV14 with TRBJ2-5; D uncertain. The V end was cut by 3 bases, the J end by 4 bases, with 15 bases between. Per the germline V gene, CDR1 is SGHDN and CDR2 is FVKESK. This CDR3 contains 15 residues. The CDR3 DNA is TGTGCCAGCAGCCACGCCGGAGTGAGCCGAGAGACCCAGTACTTC. Amino acids: CASSHAGVSRETQYF.

About this clonotype itself: A much larger clone differs by one base, so this may be a read error. The V call is TRBV12-3 or TRBV12-4, the J call TRBJ2-5, with 9 bases fitting TRBD2. V shed 3 bases and J 7 bases; nucleotides not matched to a gene: 3. The CDR3 length is 13 residues. The CDR3 sequence: CASSFGGGGTQYF. The CDR3 DNA reads TGTGCCAGCAGTTTCGGCGGGGGGGGGACCCAGTACTTC.

This clonotype was counted a few times. Just one base apart from a much larger clone, this may be a read error. The chain joins TRBV18 to TRBJ2-7; the D gene is possibly TRBD1 (6 bases). The germline V gene encodes CDR1 KGHSH and CDR2 LQKENI. V shed 8 bases and J shed 6 bases, with 17 bases lying between them. The CDR3 consists of 13 residues. This CDR3 reads CASPPGQISEQYV. For the CDR3, the DNA is TGTGCCAGCCCCCCCGGACAGATTTCCGAGCAGTACGTC.

This rearrangement joins TRBV7-7 to TRBJ2-5, with 7 nucleotides matching TRBD2. Germline V gene sequence: CDR1 SSHAT, CDR2 FNYEAQ (reference sequence). There are 13 residues in the CDR3. The CDR3 region is CARSRDYKETQYF. The CDR3, as DNA: TGTGCTAGGTCAAGGGACTACAAAGAGACCCAGTACTTC.

This clonotype has more than one count but fewer than ten. Given a much more abundant clone one base away, this may be a read error. The chain employs TRBV20-1 and TRBJ2-1; D not certain. The germline CDR1 and CDR2 sequences are DFQATT and SNEGSKA (reference sequence). The length of the CDR3 is 14 residues. The germline V and J ends were trimmed by 1 base and 9 bases, with 16 bases remaining between them. CDR3 sequence (DNA): TGCAGTGCTAGAGGTTACTACGTCAACACTGAGCAGTTCTTC. Translation gives CSARGYYVNTEQFF.

This clonotype has at least ten counts. The CDR3 nucleotides read TGTGCCAGCAGCTTCGCAGGGGAGCAGTTCTTC. Amino acids: CASSFAGEQFF. The chain couples TRBV7-9 to TRBJ2-1; tentatively, D is TRBD1 (5 bases). The CDR3 is made up of 11 amino acids. Deletions cut 3 bases from V and 10 bases from J, with 7 bases between. CDR1 is SEHNR, CDR2 FQNEAQ, per germline (reference sequence).